The clone carrying this TCR beta chain was counted only a few times. The antigen is not known. This record belongs to a study of response to subunit inactivated influenza vaccine. General observations from the study: Authors suggested few new T cells are recruited by each seasonal influenza vaccination.

Germline CDR1 MDHEN, CDR2 SYDVKM. The CDR3 contains 14 residues. V lost 2 bases and J lost 7, with 12 bases in between. TCRdb independently ran MiXCR on the RT-PCR reads; one entry per CDR3 protein. The sample holds around 520,000 distinct CDR3 sequences; about 10% are singletons and the top ten take 10% to 13%. The source was PBMCs from blood, collected on the day of vaccination. This clonotype originated in a man aged 50-59 years who received an inactivated influenza vaccine. The chain uses TRBV28 and TRBJ1-3; D is ambiguous. CDR3: CASSLLGIANTIYF. CDR3 sequence (DNA): TGTGCCAGCAGTTTACTGGGAATTGCCAACACCATATATTTT.